Shown below are 7 T cell receptor beta chains from a single sample sequenced in a study of shared clonotypes between healthy human individuals. Assay used: immunoSEQ multiplex PCR; TCRdb lists only in-frame clones, some missing. The repertoire holds over a million clones, approximately 97% seen once, with 1.2% in the top ten. Material for sequencing was naive CD4+ T cells sorted from blood. As to subset: CD45RA+ positively selected. Source of these receptors: a man in his thirties or forties in good health.

The gene calls are TRBV14 and TRBJ2-1; D may correspond to TRBD1 or TRBD2 (5 bases each). There are 14 residues in the CDR3. V lost 4 bases, J lost 6 bases, and 13 bases lay in between. The V gene's germline CDR1 is SGHDN and CDR2 FVKESK. CDR3 bases: TGTGCCAGCAGCCGAAGGGACGTCCTCAATGAGCAGTTCTTC. Its protein is CASSRRDVLNEQFF.

The J gene is TRBJ2-7, the V gene TRBV10-3; 7 nucleotides match TRBD1. Germline loops: CDR1 ENHRY, CDR2 SYGVKD. The CDR3 consists of 11 residues. Trimming at V came to 6 bases and at J to 9 bases, leaving 5 bases not matched to a gene. CDR3 amino acids: CAISRRDRQYF. The CDR3 DNA reads TGTGCCATCAGCCGACGGGACAGGCAGTACTTC.

This CDR3 is CASSLIITGELFF. The CDR3 DNA sequence: TGCGCCAGCAGCTTGATAATCACCGGGGAGCTGTTTTTT. V and J are TRBV5-1 and TRBJ2-2; no reliable D call. This CDR3 spans 13 amino acids. Trimming left V 1 base short and J 4 bases short, with 5 bases between. The germline V gene encodes CDR1 SGHRS and CDR2 YFSETQ.

The rearrangement uses TRBV12-1 and TRBJ2-5; the table gives TRBD1 as D, unverified against the DNA. TRBV12-1 is tagged as a pseudogene. This CDR3 has 17 amino acids. CDR3 in DNA: TGTGCCAGCAGCCCAAGGCCCGGGACAGCCCATGAAGAGACCCAGTACTTC. Translating gives CASSPRPGTAHEETQYF.

The chain employs TRBV19 and TRBJ2-5; tentatively, D is TRBD1 (5 bases). Per germline, CDR1 LNHDA and CDR2 SQIVND (reference sequence). Trimming removed 4 bases at V and 5 bases at J, with 8 bases between. This CDR3 is 12 amino acids long. The CDR3, as DNA: TGTGCCAGTAGTACAGGGTGGGAGACCCAGTACTTC. It yields the protein CASSTGWETQYF.

This chain joins TRBV5-1 and TRBJ2-3; tentatively, D is TRBD1 (6 bases). CDR1 and CDR2 (germline): SGHRS, YFSETQ. CDR3 length: 15 amino acids. The V end was cut by 3 bases, the J end by 1 base, with 12 bases between. The CDR3 nucleotides are TGCGCCAGCAGCTACAGGGAAGTGGGCACAGATACGCAGTATTTT. Translation gives CASSYREVGTDTQYF.

The V gene is TRBV6-6, the J gene TRBJ2-1; no firm D call. The germline V gene encodes CDR1 MNHNY and CDR2 SVGAGI (reference sequence). The CDR3 spans 14 residues. V lost 7 bases and J 6 bases, leaving 16 bases between the germline ends. The CDR3 loop is CASNSYSRLNEQFF. CDR3 DNA: TGTGCCAGCAATAGTTACTCACGGCTCAATGAGCAGTTCTTC.